This is a list of T cell receptor beta chains from one sample in a study of early T cells in non-severe SARS-CoV-2 infection. Using its own MiXCR run on the 5' RACE reads, TCRdb lists one record per CDR3 protein. This table has approximately 35,000 distinct CDR3 sequences, around 4.6% appearing once. The sequenced sample consisted of whole blood. These receptors all stem from an adult who was a healthcare worker with PCR-confirmed SARS-CoV-2 infection or an uninfected control (not recorded which). CDR3s include the opening cysteine and the closing phenylalanine or tryptophan. D genes are given only for firm matches. Clone size is given for some rows only: seen once, a few or many times, or a class if the clone is expanded.

clone_size d_call j_call v_call cdr3_aa cdr3_nt
few TRBD1 TRBJ1-1 TRBV10-3 CAIRTGTGGSEAFF TGTGCCATCAGGACCGGGACAGGGGGCAGTGAAGCTTTCTTT
many . TRBJ1-4 TRBV7-9 CASSPAVADEKLFF TGTGCCAGCAGCCCGGCGGTGGCAGATGAAAAACTGTTTTTT
many . TRBJ2-2 TRBV6-5 CASSYLIGRSTGELFF TGTGCCAGCAGTTACTTGATAGGGAGGAGCACCGGGGAGCTGTTTTTT
many . TRBJ1-2 TRBV12-3/TRBV12-4 CASGRIYGYTF TGTGCCAGCGGCCGGATCTATGGCTACACCTTC
few . TRBJ1-1 TRBV29-1 CSVRNGAPDTEAFF TGCAGCGTACGTAACGGGGCTCCGGACACTGAAGCTTTCTTT
. . TRBJ1-1 TRBV7-3 CASKIGHQNTEAFF TGTGCCAGCAAGATCGGACACCAGAACACTGAAGCTTTCTTT
. TRBD2 TRBJ2-1 TRBV4-3 CASSQDLSGVPEEQFF TGCGCCAGCAGCCAAGATCTTAGCGGGGTCCCCGAAGAGCAGTTCTTC
. TRBD2 TRBJ2-5 TRBV7-3 CASSLAGLAGAQETQYF TGTGCCAGCAGCTTAGCGGGACTAGCGGGGGCCCAAGAGACCCAGTACTTC
many TRBD2 TRBJ2-3 TRBV11-2 CASSPNPSGTTDTQYF TGTGCCAGCAGCCCGAACCCTAGCGGGACCACAGATACGCAGTATTTT
. TRBD1 TRBJ2-5 TRBV6-6 CASRFRGETQYF TGTGCCAGCAGATTCAGGGGGGAGACCCAGTACTTC
few TRBD1 TRBJ2-2 TRBV6-4 CASRQGSTGELFF TGTGCCAGCCGACAGGGGTCCACCGGGGAGCTGTTTTTT
many TRBD1 TRBJ2-3 TRBV7-8 CASSPRTGKRTDTQYF TGTGCCAGCAGCCCCAGGACAGGGAAGAGGACAGATACGCAGTATTTT
many TRBD1 TRBJ1-1 TRBV29-1 CSVELTGANTEAFF TGCAGCGTTGAACTGACAGGGGCGAACACTGAAGCTTTCTTT